These T cell receptor beta chains were read from a single sample in a study of blood T cell repertoires in COVID-19. Sequencing used immunoSEQ multiplex PCR; TCRdb keeps in-frame clones, though not all of them. The data contain 200,000 to 250,000 clones, around nine tenths of them singletons. The source material was peripheral blood. All receptors come from a man aged 60-69 years who had recovered from COVID-19. The CDR3 runs from the conserved cysteine through the conserved F or W. The D gene is left open where the match is weak. A row's size may be missing; if present it is once, few, many or a size class.

v_gene: TRBV27
d_gene: TRBD1
len: 14
j_gene: TRBJ2-1
abundance: .
CDR3aa: CASSPDRGNNEQFF
CDR3nt: TGTGCCAGCAGTCCCGACAGGGGAAACAATGAGCAGTTCTTC

v_gene: TRBV28
d_gene: .
len: 13
j_gene: TRBJ1-2
abundance: .
CDR3aa: CASRNNRAYGYTF
CDR3nt: TGTGCCAGCAGGAATAACAGGGCCTATGGCTACACCTTC

v_gene: TRBV18
d_gene: .
len: 14
j_gene: TRBJ2-2
abundance: once
CDR3aa: CASSPTGVTGELFF
CDR3nt: TGTGCCAGCTCACCGACAGGAGTCACCGGGGAGCTGTTTTTT

v_gene: TRBV19
d_gene: TRBD2
len: 14
j_gene: TRBJ2-7
abundance: .
CDR3aa: CASSILAGGYEQYF
CDR3nt: TGTGCCAGTAGTATTCTAGCGGGAGGGTACGAGCAGTACTTC

v_gene: TRBV29-1
d_gene: TRBD1
len: 14
j_gene: TRBJ1-3
abundance: .
CDR3aa: CSVEEAGGGNTIYF
CDR3nt: TGCAGCGTTGAAGAGGCAGGGGGCGGAAACACCATATATTTT

v_gene: TRBV15
d_gene: TRBD1
len: 16
j_gene: TRBJ2-5
abundance: .
CDR3aa: CATTQGGQGALETQYF
CDR3nt: TGTGCCACCACTCAAGGGGGACAGGGGGCTCTGGAGACCCAGTACTTC

v_gene: TRBV4-1
d_gene: TRBD1
len: 15
j_gene: TRBJ2-7
abundance: .
CDR3aa: CASSRKGQGIGEQYF
CDR3nt: TGCGCCAGCAGCCGAAAGGGACAGGGAATAGGCGAGCAGTACTTC

v_gene: TRBV7-8
d_gene: .
len: 14
j_gene: TRBJ1-5
abundance: .
CDR3aa: CASSPGHFNQPQHF
CDR3nt: TGTGCCAGCAGCCCGGGACACTTCAATCAGCCCCAGCATTTT

v_gene: TRBV6-2/TRBV6-3
d_gene: TRBD1
len: 17
j_gene: TRBJ1-6
abundance: .
CDR3aa: CASSLGTGGAYNSPLHF
CDR3nt: TGTGCCAGCAGTTTAGGGACAGGGGGCGCCTATAATTCACCCCTCCACTTT

v_gene: TRBV13
d_gene: .
len: 12
j_gene: TRBJ2-1
abundance: .
CDR3aa: CASRRLVGEQFF
CDR3nt: TGTGCCAGCAGGCGACTAGTGGGTGAGCAGTTCTTC

v_gene: TRBV29-1
d_gene: .
len: 14
j_gene: TRBJ1-4
abundance: .
CDR3aa: CSVEDGRAREKLFF
CDR3nt: TGCAGCGTTGAAGATGGCAGGGCGAGGGAAAAACTGTTTTTT

v_gene: TRBV11-3
d_gene: TRBD1
len: 13
j_gene: TRBJ2-7
abundance: .
CDR3aa: CASSLGGGGEQYF
CDR3nt: TGTGCCAGCAGCTTAGGAGGGGGCGGCGAGCAGTACTTC

v_gene: TRBV11-2
d_gene: TRBD2
len: 17
j_gene: TRBJ2-6
abundance: .
CDR3aa: CASSLDRGVTGANVLTF
CDR3nt: TGTGCCAGCAGCTTAGATCGGGGGGTTACCGGGGCCAACGTCCTGACTTTC

v_gene: TRBV5-1
d_gene: TRBD2
len: 17
j_gene: TRBJ2-3
abundance: .
CDR3aa: CASSLGSSGGSTDTQYF
CDR3nt: TGCGCCAGCAGCTTGGGCTCGAGCGGGGGAAGCACAGATACGCAGTATTTT

v_gene: TRBV5-1
d_gene: .
len: 14
j_gene: TRBJ1-5
abundance: once
CDR3aa: CASSVSGGSQPQHF
CDR3nt: TGCGCCAGCAGTGTGAGCGGGGGAAGTCAGCCCCAGCATTTT

v_gene: TRBV9
d_gene: TRBD1
len: 14
j_gene: TRBJ2-4
abundance: .
CDR3aa: CASSVEGQGNIQYF
CDR3nt: TGTGCCAGCAGCGTAGAGGGACAGGGAAACATTCAGTACTTC

v_gene: TRBV27
d_gene: .
len: 12
j_gene: TRBJ2-5
abundance: .
CDR3aa: CASSVLGETQYF
CDR3nt: TGTGCCAGCAGTGTCCTCGGAGAGACCCAGTACTTC

v_gene: TRBV28
d_gene: .
len: 15
j_gene: TRBJ2-6
abundance: .
CDR3aa: CASRPGDGGANVLTF
CDR3nt: TGTGCCAGCCGGCCAGGGGATGGTGGGGCCAACGTCCTGACTTTC

v_gene: TRBV5-1
d_gene: .
len: 15
j_gene: TRBJ2-1
abundance: .
CDR3aa: CASSLGSGTYNEQFF
CDR3nt: TGCGCCAGCAGCTTGGGATCAGGGACCTACAATGAGCAGTTCTTC

v_gene: TRBV7-2
d_gene: TRBD1
len: 13
j_gene: TRBJ2-7
abundance: .
CDR3aa: CASSRDSHYEQYF
CDR3nt: TGTGCCAGCAGCCGGGACAGTCACTACGAGCAGTACTTC

v_gene: TRBV5-1
d_gene: TRBD1
len: 17
j_gene: TRBJ1-1
abundance: once
CDR3aa: CASSIDPGTGGDTEAFF
CDR3nt: TGCGCCAGCAGCATAGACCCCGGGACAGGGGGAGACACTGAAGCTTTCTTT